This TCR beta chain comes out of a study of blood T cell repertoires in COVID-19. In the study overall: Sample material is recorded as cDNA or gDNA derived from T cells, B-cell-depleted T cells, or PBMCs.

In the original workflow: Counts of nucleated cells, estimated from reference gene primer amplification, were obtained. Sequencing was performed with immunoSEQ multiplex PCR; in TCRdb, only in-frame clones are kept and a portion is missing. The V and J calls and the clone size are those of that table, but D and trimming were determined from the DNA. The sample holds roughly 330,000 clones; 70% to 90% are singletons and the top ten take roughly 5.3%. The study drew participants aged about 18 to 90 years from 20 to 30 US areas. The CDR3 loop spans 16 amino acids. V shed 5 bases, J shed 2 bases, and the junction held 5 bases outside the gene matches. Germline V gene sequence: CDR1 SGHTA, CDR2 FQGTGA.

The chain links TRBV7-3 to TRBJ2-1; TRBD2 aligns across 11 bases. The source of this sequence is a woman in her twenties or thirties who had recovered from COVID-19. Sequencing was performed on PBMCs or T cells enriched from blood (not recorded which). In nucleotides, the CDR3 is TGTGCCAGCAGCCTACTAGCGGGGGCCGCCTACAATGAGCAGTTCTTC. This gives the protein CASSLLAGAAYNEQFF. The whole variable domain, filled in from reference TRBV7-3 and TRBJ2-1, reads GAGVSQTPSNKVTEKGKYVELRCDPISGHTALYWYRQSLGQGPEFLIYFQGTGAADDSGLPNDRFFAVRPEGSVSTLKIQRTERGDSAVYLCASSLLAGAAYNEQFFGPGTRLTVL.